This T cell receptor beta chain is drawn from a study of CD8+CD57+ T cells in acquired aplastic anemia. General observations from the study: Patients and controls had in common 25 to 35 CD8+ CDR3 sequences.

Profiling of TCR beta VDJ combinations and CDR3 sequences used genomic DNA as template. TCRdb re-called the reads through MiXCR, storing one row per CDR3 protein. The sample holds 250,000 to 300,000 distinct CDR3 sequences; 56% are singletons and the top ten take 7.5% to 9%. With regard to this clonotype: The antigen remains unidentified. This clone may be a read error of a much larger clone one base away.

There are 15 residues in the CDR3. Per the germline V gene, CDR1 is MNHEY and CDR2 is SVGEGT. Losses at the gene ends were 1 base for V and 10 bases for J; bases not matched to a gene: 9. The TCR sequence derives from a human donor with severe aplastic anemia or a healthy control (not recorded which). The specimen sequenced was sorted CD4+, CD8+, or CD8+CD57+ T cells (not recorded which) from PBMCs. The chain links TRBV6-2 or TRBV6-3 to TRBJ1-4; 7 nucleotides match TRBD1. This CDR3 reads CASSYYRDSHVKLFF. CDR3 bases: TGTGCCAGCAGTTACTACCGGGACAGTCATGTAAAACTGTTTTTT.